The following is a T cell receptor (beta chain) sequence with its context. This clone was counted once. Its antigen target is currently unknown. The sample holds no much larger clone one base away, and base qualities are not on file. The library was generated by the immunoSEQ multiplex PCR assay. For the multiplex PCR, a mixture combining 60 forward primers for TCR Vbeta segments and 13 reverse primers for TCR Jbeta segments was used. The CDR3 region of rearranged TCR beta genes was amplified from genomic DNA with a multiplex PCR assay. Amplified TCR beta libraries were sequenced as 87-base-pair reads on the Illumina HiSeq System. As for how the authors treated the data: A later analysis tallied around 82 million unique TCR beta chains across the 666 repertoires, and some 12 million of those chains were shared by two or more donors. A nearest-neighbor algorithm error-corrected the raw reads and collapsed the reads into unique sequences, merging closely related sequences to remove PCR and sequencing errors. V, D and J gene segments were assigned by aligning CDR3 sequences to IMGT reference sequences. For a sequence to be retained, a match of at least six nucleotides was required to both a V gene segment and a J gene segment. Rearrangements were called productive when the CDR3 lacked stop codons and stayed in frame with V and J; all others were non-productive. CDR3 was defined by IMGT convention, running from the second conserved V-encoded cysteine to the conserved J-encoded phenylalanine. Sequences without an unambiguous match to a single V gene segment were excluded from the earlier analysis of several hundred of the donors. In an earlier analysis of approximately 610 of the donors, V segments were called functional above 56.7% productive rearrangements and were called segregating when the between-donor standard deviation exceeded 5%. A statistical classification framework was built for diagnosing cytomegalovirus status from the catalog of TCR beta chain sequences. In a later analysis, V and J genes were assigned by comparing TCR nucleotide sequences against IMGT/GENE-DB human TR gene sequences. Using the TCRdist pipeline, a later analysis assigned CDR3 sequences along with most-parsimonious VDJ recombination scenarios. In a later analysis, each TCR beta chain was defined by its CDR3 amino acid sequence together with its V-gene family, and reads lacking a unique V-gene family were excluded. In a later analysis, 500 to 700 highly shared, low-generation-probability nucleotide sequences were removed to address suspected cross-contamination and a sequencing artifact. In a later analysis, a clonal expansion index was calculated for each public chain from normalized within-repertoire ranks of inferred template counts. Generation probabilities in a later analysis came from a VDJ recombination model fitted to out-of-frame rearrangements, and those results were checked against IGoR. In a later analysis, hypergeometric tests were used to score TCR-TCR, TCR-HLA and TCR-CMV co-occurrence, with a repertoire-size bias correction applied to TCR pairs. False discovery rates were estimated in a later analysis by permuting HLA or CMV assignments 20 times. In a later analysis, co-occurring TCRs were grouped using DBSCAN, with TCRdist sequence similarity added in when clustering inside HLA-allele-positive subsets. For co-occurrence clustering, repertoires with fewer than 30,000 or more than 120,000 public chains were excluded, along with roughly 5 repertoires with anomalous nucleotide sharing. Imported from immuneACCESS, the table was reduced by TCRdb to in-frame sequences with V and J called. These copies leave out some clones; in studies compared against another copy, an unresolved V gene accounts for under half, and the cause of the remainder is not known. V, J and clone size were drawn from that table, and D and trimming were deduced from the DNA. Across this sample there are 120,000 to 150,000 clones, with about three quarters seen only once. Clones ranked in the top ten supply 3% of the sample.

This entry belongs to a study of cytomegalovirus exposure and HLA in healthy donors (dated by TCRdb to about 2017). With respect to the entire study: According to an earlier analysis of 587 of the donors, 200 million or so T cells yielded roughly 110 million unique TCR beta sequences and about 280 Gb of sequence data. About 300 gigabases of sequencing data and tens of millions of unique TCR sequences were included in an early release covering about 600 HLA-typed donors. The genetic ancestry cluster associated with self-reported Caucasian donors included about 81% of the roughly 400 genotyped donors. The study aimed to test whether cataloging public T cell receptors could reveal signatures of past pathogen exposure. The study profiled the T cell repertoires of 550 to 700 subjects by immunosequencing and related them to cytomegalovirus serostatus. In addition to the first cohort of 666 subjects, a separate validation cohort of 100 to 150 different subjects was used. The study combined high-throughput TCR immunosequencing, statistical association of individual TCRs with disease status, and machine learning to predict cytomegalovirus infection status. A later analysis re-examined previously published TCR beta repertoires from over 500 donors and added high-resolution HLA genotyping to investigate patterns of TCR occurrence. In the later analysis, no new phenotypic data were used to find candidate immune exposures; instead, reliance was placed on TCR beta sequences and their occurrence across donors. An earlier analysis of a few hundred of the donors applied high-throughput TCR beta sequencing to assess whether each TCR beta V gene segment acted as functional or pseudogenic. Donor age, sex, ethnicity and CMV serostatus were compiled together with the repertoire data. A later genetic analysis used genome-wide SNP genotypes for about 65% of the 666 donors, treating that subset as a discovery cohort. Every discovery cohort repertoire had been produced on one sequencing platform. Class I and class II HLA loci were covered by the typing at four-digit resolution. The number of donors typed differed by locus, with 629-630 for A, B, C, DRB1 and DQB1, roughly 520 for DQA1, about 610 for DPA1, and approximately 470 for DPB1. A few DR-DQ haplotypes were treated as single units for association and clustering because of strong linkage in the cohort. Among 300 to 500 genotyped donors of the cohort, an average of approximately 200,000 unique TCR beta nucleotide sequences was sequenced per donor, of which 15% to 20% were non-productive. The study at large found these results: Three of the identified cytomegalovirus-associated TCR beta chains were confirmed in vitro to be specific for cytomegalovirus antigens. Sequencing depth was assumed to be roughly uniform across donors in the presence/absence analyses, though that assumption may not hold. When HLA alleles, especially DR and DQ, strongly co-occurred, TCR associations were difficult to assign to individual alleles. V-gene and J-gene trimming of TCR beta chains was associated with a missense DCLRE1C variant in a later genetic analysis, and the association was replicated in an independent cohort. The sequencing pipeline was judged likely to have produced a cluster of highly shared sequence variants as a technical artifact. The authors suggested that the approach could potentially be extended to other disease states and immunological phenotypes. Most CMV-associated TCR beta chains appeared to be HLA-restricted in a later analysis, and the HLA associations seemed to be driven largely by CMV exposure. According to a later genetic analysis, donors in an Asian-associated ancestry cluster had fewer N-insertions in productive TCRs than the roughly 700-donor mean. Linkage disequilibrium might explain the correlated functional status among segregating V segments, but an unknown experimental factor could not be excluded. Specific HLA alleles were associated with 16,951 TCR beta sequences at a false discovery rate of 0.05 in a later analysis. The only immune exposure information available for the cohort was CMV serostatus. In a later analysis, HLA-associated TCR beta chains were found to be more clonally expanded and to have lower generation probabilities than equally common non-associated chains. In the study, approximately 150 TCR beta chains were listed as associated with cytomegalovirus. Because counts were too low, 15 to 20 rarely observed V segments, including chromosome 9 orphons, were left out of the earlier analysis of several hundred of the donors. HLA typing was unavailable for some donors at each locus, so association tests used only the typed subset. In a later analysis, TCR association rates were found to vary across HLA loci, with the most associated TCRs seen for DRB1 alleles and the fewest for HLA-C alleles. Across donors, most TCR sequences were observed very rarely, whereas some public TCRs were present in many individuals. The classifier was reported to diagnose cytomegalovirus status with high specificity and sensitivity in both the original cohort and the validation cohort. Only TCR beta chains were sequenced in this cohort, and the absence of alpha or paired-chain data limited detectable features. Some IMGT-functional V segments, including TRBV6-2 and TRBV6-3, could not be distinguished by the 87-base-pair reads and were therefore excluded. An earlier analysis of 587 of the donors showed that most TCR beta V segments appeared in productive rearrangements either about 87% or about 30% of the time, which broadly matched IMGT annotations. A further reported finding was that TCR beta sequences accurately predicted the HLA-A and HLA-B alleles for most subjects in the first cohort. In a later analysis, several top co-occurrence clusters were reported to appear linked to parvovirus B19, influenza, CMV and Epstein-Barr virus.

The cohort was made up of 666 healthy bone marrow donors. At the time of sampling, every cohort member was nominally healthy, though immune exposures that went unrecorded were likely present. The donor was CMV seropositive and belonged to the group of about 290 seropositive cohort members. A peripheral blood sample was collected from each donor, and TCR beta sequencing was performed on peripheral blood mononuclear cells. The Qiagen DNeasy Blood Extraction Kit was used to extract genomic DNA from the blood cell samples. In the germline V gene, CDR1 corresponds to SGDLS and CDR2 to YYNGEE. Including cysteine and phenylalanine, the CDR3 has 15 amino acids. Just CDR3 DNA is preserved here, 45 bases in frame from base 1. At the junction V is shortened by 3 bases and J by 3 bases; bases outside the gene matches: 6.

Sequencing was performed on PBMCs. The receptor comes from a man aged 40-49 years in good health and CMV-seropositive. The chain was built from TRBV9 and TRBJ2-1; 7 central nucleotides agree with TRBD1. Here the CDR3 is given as CASSEMTGLYNEQFF. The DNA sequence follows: TGTGCCAGCAGCGAGATGACAGGGCTCTACAATGAGCAGTTCTTC. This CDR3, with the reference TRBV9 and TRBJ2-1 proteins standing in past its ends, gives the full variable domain DSGVTQTPKHLITATGQRVTLRCSPRSGDLSVYWYQQSLDQGLQFLIQYYNGEERAKGNILERFSAQQFPDLHSELNLSSLELGDSALYFCASSEMTGLYNEQFFGPGTRLTVL.